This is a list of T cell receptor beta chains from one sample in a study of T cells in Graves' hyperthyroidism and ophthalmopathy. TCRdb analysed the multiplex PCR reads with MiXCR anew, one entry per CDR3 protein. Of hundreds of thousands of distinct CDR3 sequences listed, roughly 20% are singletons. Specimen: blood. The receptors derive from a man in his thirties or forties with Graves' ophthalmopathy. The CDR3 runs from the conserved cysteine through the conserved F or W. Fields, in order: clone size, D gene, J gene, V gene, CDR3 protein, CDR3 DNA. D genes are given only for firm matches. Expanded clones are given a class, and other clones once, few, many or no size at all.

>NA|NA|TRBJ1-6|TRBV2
CASKSSYNSPLHF
TGTGCCAGCAAGAGCTCCTATAATTCACCCCTCCACTTT
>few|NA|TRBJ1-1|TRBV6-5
CASSYLGQGNSLDTEAFF
TGTGCCAGCAGTTACCTCGGGCAGGGGAATTCTCTGGACACTGAAGCTTTCTTT
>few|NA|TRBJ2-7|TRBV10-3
CAISESPGTYEQYF
TGTGCCATCAGTGAGTCCCCGGGGACCTACGAGCAGTACTTC
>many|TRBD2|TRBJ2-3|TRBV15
CATSSGKMGLAAVSTDTQYF
TGTGCCACCAGCAGTGGAAAGATGGGACTAGCAGCCGTTAGCACAGATACGCAGTATTTT
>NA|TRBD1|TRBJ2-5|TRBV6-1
CASSDGQGASETQYF
TGTGCCAGCAGTGATGGACAGGGGGCATCGGAGACCCAGTACTTC
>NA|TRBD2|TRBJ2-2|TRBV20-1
CSARSGEGRLFF
TGCAGTGCTAGATCCGGGGAGGGGCGGTTGTTTTTT
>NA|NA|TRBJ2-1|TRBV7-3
CASSQGAGTGEQFF
TGTGCCAGCAGCCAAGGGGCGGGCACCGGGGAGCAGTTCTTC
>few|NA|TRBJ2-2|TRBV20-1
CSAPGEGTGELFF
TGCAGTGCCCCCGGAGAGGGAACCGGGGAGCTGTTTTTT
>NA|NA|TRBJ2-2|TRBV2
CASSEIENTGELFF
TGTGCCAGCAGTGAAATTGAGAACACCGGGGAGCTGTTTTTT
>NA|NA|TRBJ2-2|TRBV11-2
CASSSGFTGELFF
TGTGCCAGCAGTTCAGGGTTTACCGGGGAGCTGTTTTTT
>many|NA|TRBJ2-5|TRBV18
CASSLQGETQYF
TGTGCCAGCTCACTCCAGGGGGAGACCCAGTACTTC
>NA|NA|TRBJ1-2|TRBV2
CASSDRWAETNYGYTF
TGTGCCAGCAGTGATCGTTGGGCAGAGACTAACTATGGCTACACCTTC
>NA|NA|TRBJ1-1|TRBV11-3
CASSLEWGTRTEAFF
TGTGCCAGCAGCTTAGAGTGGGGCACCCGGACTGAAGCTTTCTTT
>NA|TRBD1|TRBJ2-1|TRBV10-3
CAINGQAANNEQFF
TGTGCCATCAACGGACAGGCCGCGAACAATGAGCAGTTCTTC
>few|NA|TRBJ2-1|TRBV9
CASSVGPGYNEQFF
TGTGCCAGCAGCGTAGGTCCAGGGTACAATGAGCAGTTCTTC
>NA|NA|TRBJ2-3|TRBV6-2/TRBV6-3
CASSLMATDTQYF
TGTGCCAGCAGCTTAATGGCCACAGATACGCAGTATTTT
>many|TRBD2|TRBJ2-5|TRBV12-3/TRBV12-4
CASSTSGSIGETQYF
TGTGCCAGCAGTACTAGCGGGAGTATCGGAGAGACCCAGTACTTC
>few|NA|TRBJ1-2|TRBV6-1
CASSELNWYGYTF
TGTGCCAGCAGTGAACTGAACTGGTATGGCTACACCTTC
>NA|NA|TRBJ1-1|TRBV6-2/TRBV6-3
CASSLSVMNTEAFF
TGTGCCAGCAGTTTATCGGTAATGAACACTGAAGCTTTCTTT
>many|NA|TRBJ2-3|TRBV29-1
CSVTPASTDTQYF
TGCAGCGTGACACCAGCCTCCACAGATACGCAGTATTTT
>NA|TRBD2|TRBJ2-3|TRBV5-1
CASSLAGAEDTQYF
TGCGCCAGCAGCTTAGCGGGAGCGGAAGATACGCAGTATTTT
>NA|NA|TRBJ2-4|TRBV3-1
CASSQATLGIKTGNIQYF
TGTGCCAGCAGCCAAGCCACCCTTGGGATAAAGACAGGAAACATTCAGTACTTC
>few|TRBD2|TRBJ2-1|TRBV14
CASSTTPGTSGSYEQFF
TGTGCCAGCAGCACGACACCCGGGACTAGCGGGAGTTATGAGCAGTTCTTC
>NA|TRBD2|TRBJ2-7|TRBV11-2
CASSTTSGTDEQYF
TGTGCCAGCAGCACGACTAGCGGGACCGACGAGCAGTACTTC
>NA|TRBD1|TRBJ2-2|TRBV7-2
CASSLGSTGALTGELFF
TGTGCCAGCAGCTTAGGCTCTACAGGGGCGCTCACCGGGGAGCTGTTTTTT
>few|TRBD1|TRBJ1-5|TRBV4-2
CASSRDREGQPQHF
TGTGCCAGCAGCCGGGACAGGGAAGGACAGCCCCAGCATTTT
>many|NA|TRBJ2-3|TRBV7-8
CASSRREDTQYF
TGTGCCAGCAGCCGGAGGGAAGATACGCAGTATTTT
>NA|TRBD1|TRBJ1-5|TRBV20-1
CSATGGQGGGQPQHF
TGCAGTGCCACGGGGGGACAGGGAGGGGGTCAGCCCCAGCATTTT
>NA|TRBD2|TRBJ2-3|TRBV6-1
CATTRLAGGDTQYF
TGTGCCACCACAAGACTAGCGGGGGGAGATACGCAGTATTTT
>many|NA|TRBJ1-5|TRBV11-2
CASSERGFGNQPQHF
TGTGCCAGCAGCGAACGGGGGTTTGGGAATCAGCCCCAGCATTTT
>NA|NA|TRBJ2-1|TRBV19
CASTEQGKQFF
TGTGCCAGTACTGAGCAGGGCAAGCAGTTCTTC
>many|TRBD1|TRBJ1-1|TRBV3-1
CASGQGQGEAFF
TGTGCCAGCGGACAGGGGCAGGGTGAAGCTTTCTTT
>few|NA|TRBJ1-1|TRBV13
CASSLGDNTEAFF
TGTGCCAGCAGCTTAGGGGATAACACTGAAGCTTTCTTT
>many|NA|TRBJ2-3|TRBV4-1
CASSQVLTGMGDTQYF
TGCGCCAGCAGCCAAGTCTTGACGGGAATGGGAGATACGCAGTATTTT
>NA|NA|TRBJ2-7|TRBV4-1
CASSQVPQEQYF
TGCGCCAGCAGCCAGGTCCCCCAGGAGCAGTACTTC
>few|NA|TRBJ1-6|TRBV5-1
CASSLDPGDNSPLHF
TGCGCCAGCAGCTTGGATCCGGGGGATAATTCACCCCTCCACTTT
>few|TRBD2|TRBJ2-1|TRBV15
CATSGAMGLAGTEQFF
TGTGCCACCAGCGGGGCAATGGGGCTAGCGGGAACTGAGCAGTTCTTC
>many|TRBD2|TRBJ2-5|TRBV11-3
CASSSRLAGWQETQYF
TGTGCCAGCAGCTCCCGACTAGCGGGATGGCAAGAGACCCAGTACTTC
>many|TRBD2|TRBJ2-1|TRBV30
CAWSELAGGLYEQFF
TGTGCCTGGAGTGAGCTAGCGGGAGGCCTCTATGAGCAGTTCTTC
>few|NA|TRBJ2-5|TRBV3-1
CASSHPTGRARTQETQYF
TGTGCCAGCAGCCACCCTACGGGCAGGGCGAGGACCCAAGAGACCCAGTACTTC
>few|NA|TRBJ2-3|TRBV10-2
CASTGDGSTDTQYF
TGCGCCAGCACGGGGGATGGCTCGACAGATACGCAGTATTTT
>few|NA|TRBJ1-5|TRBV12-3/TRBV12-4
CASSSSRGGQPQHF
TGTGCCAGCAGTTCCAGCAGGGGTGGTCAGCCCCAGCATTTT
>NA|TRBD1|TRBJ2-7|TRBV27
CASSRPGTAYEQYF
TGTGCCAGCAGTCGCCCCGGGACAGCCTACGAGCAGTACTTC
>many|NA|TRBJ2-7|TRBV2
CASSVNGGYEQYF
TGTGCCAGCAGTGTAAATGGGGGCTACGAGCAGTACTTC
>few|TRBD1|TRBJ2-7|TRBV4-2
CASSQNSQGGGYEQYF
TGTGCCAGCAGCCAAAATTCACAGGGGGGAGGCTACGAGCAGTACTTC